This is a list of T cell receptor beta chains from one sample in a study of cytomegalovirus exposure and HLA in healthy donors. The repertoire was sequenced with immunoSEQ multiplex PCR; TCRdb's copy has only in-frame clones and lacks some. The top ten hold 0.69% of the sample, which has tens of thousands of clones, 90% to 95% seen once. The sequencing sample was made of PBMCs. These receptors originate from a woman aged 18-35 years in good health and CMV-seronegative. CDR3s include the opening cysteine and the closing phenylalanine or tryptophan. A D gene is named only where the DNA matches it firmly.

j_gene: TRBJ2-3
v_gene: TRBV27
len: 13
d_gene: TRBD2
CDR3nt: TGTGCCAGCAGTTTCAGCGGGGGGGGTACGCAGTATTTT
CDR3aa: CASSFSGGGTQYF

j_gene: TRBJ1-4
v_gene: TRBV28
len: 15
d_gene: .
CDR3nt: TGTGCCAGCAGTCCGGGGGTGGACCATAATGAAAAACTGTTTTTT
CDR3aa: CASSPGVDHNEKLFF

j_gene: TRBJ1-5
v_gene: TRBV30
len: 12
d_gene: TRBD1
CDR3nt: TGTGCCCAAGGACAGGGCGGACAGCCCCAGCATTTT
CDR3aa: CAQGQGGQPQHF

j_gene: TRBJ1-1
v_gene: TRBV5-1
len: 17
d_gene: TRBD1
CDR3nt: TGCGCCAGCAGCTTGGAACAGGGGCTAGGGTTGAACACTGAAGCTTTCTTT
CDR3aa: CASSLEQGLGLNTEAFF

j_gene: TRBJ2-1
v_gene: TRBV5-5
len: 14
d_gene: .
CDR3nt: TGTGCCAGCAGCTTGGTTGAGGGCAACAATGAGCAGTTCTTC
CDR3aa: CASSLVEGNNEQFF

j_gene: TRBJ2-7
v_gene: TRBV18
len: 16
d_gene: TRBD2
CDR3nt: TGTGCCAGCTCACCCTTTCCCGGGACTAGCGGACTCTGGCAGTACTTC
CDR3aa: CASSPFPGTSGLWQYF

j_gene: TRBJ1-1
v_gene: TRBV7-8
len: 15
d_gene: .
CDR3nt: TGTGCCAGCAGCTTAAGGGACTCACTGAACACTGAAGCTTTCTTT
CDR3aa: CASSLRDSLNTEAFF

j_gene: TRBJ2-7
v_gene: TRBV19
len: 15
d_gene: .
CDR3nt: TGTGCCAGTCGAGAGCAGGGGCGCATTTCCTACGAGCAGTACTTC
CDR3aa: CASREQGRISYEQYF

j_gene: TRBJ2-1
v_gene: TRBV5-1
len: 16
d_gene: TRBD1
CDR3nt: TGCGCCAGCAGCCCCCAGGGACAGGAATCCTACAATGAGCAGTTCTTC
CDR3aa: CASSPQGQESYNEQFF

j_gene: TRBJ2-4
v_gene: TRBV5-4
len: 16
d_gene: TRBD2
CDR3nt: TGTGCCAGCAGCGATAGGACTAGCGGGAGCGTAAACATTCAGTACTTC
CDR3aa: CASSDRTSGSVNIQYF

j_gene: TRBJ2-3
v_gene: TRBV10-1
len: 15
d_gene: .
CDR3nt: TGCGCCAGCAGTGAGTCCGGGGTCAGCACAGATACGCAGTATTTT
CDR3aa: CASSESGVSTDTQYF

j_gene: TRBJ1-1
v_gene: TRBV28
len: 14
d_gene: .
CDR3nt: TGTGCCAGCACCCCCGGACAGTTGAACACTGAAGCTTTCTTT
CDR3aa: CASTPGQLNTEAFF

j_gene: TRBJ2-5
v_gene: TRBV5-1
len: 15
d_gene: TRBD1
CDR3nt: TGCGCCAGCAGCATAACCGGGACAGGGTTCAAGACCCAGTACTTC
CDR3aa: CASSITGTGFKTQYF

j_gene: TRBJ1-5
v_gene: TRBV5-8
len: 15
d_gene: .
CDR3nt: TGTGCCAGCAGCTTAAGGGACACGATCAATCAGCCCCAGCATTTT
CDR3aa: CASSLRDTINQPQHF

j_gene: TRBJ2-1
v_gene: TRBV4-1
len: 14
d_gene: TRBD2
CDR3nt: TGCGCCAGCACCGGGACTAGCGGGAGGAATGAGCAGTTCTTC
CDR3aa: CASTGTSGRNEQFF

j_gene: TRBJ2-1
v_gene: TRBV7-8
len: 15
d_gene: TRBD1
CDR3nt: TGTGCCAGCAGCTTAGACAGGGGCCTTTACAATGAGCAGTTCTTC
CDR3aa: CASSLDRGLYNEQFF

j_gene: TRBJ2-7
v_gene: TRBV7-9
len: 14
d_gene: .
CDR3nt: TGTGCCAGCAGCTTAGGCACTCTCCGATACGAGCAGTACTTC
CDR3aa: CASSLGTLRYEQYF

j_gene: TRBJ2-5
v_gene: TRBV5-1
len: 16
d_gene: .
CDR3nt: TGCGCCAGCAGCTTGCCCACAGGGATCTCCCAAGAGACCCAGTACTTC
CDR3aa: CASSLPTGISQETQYF